This is a list of T cell receptor beta chains from one sample in a study of blood T cells in healthy people across ages. TCRdb itself ran the 5' RACE reads through MiXCR, one entry per CDR3 protein. The sample shows some 1 million distinct CDR3 sequences, around 43% of them seen only once. Sequenced sample: blood. These receptors were obtained from an older woman in good health. Each CDR3 is given with its conserved first and last residue. Each record gives: clone size, J gene, V gene, D gene, CDR3 DNA, CDR3 protein. The D gene is left open where the match is weak. Clone size is not always given. Where it is, it says once, few, many or a class for expanded clones.

. | TRBJ2-6 | TRBV20-1 | . | TGCAGTGCTAGTCCGCAGGGGTCTGGGGCCAACGTCCTGACTTTC | CSASPQGSGANVLTF
few | TRBJ2-3 | TRBV20-1 | . | TGCAGTGCGCAGTTCTTGGGCAGGAACACAGATACGCAGTATTTT | CSAQFLGRNTDTQYF
. | TRBJ1-4 | TRBV27 | . | TGTGCCAGCAGACTTACGACAGGAAGGAGTGAAAAACTGTTTTTT | CASRLTTGRSEKLFF
few | TRBJ2-7 | TRBV2 | TRBD2 | TGTGCCAGCGGGACTAGCGGAGTCTCCTACGAGCAGTACTTC | CASGTSGVSYEQYF
few | TRBJ2-1 | TRBV5-1 | . | TGCGCCAGGCCGGGGGACAACAATGAGCAGTTCTTC | CARPGDNNEQFF
few | TRBJ2-3 | TRBV6-1 | TRBD2 | TGTGCCAGCAGTTGGACTAGCGGGAGGGTGACGGATACGCAGTATTTT | CASSWTSGRVTDTQYF
. | TRBJ2-6 | TRBV7-8 | TRBD1 | TGTGCCAGCAGCTTACTTGGCAGGGGGCGCACTGGGGCCAACGTCCTGACTTTC | CASSLLGRGRTGANVLTF
. | TRBJ2-2 | TRBV24-1 | . | TGTGCCACCAGTGATTCCGACAGGATTAAGACCGGGGAGCTGTTTTTT | CATSDSDRIKTGELFF
. | TRBJ1-1 | TRBV5-1 | TRBD1 | TGCGCCAGCAGCGAGGGACAGGGGGTCATAACTGAAGCTTTCTTT | CASSEGQGVITEAFF
. | TRBJ2-1 | TRBV12-3/TRBV12-4 | TRBD2 | TGTGCCAGCAGTTTTGGCGGGAGGGCCGTCAATGAGCAGTTCTTC | CASSFGGRAVNEQFF
. | TRBJ2-3 | TRBV2 | TRBD2 | TGTGCCGTAGGTCCTAGCGGGACGGATACGCAGTATTTT | CAVGPSGTDTQYF
. | TRBJ1-5 | TRBV12-3/TRBV12-4 | TRBD1 | TGTGCCAGCAGCATTGACAGGGGGGGCGATCAGCCCCAGCATTTT | CASSIDRGGDQPQHF
. | TRBJ2-1 | TRBV24-1 | . | TGTGCCACCAGTGACCGGTTGGCAGCCTCCTACAATGAGCAGTTCTTC | CATSDRLAASYNEQFF
. | TRBJ2-5 | TRBV7-3 | . | TGTGCCAGCAGCTCCTACCCTAAAGAGACCCAGTACTTC | CASSSYPKETQYF
. | TRBJ2-7 | TRBV28 | . | TGTGCCAGCAGTTTTCTAGCCGGGAGCCCCTACGAGCAGTACTTC | CASSFLAGSPYEQYF
. | TRBJ2-5 | TRBV2 | TRBD2 | TGTGCCAGCAGTGCCAGTCTAGCGGTCCTGGAGACCCAGTACTTC | CASSASLAVLETQYF
. | TRBJ2-7 | TRBV13 | TRBD2 | TGTGCCAGCAGCTTCCTGGGACTAGCGGGAGGTAGCTACGAGCAGTACTTC | CASSFLGLAGGSYEQYF
. | TRBJ2-5 | TRBV30 | . | TGTGCCTGGACCCCAGAGGGAGAGACCCAGTACTTC | CAWTPEGETQYF
once | TRBJ2-7 | TRBV12-3/TRBV12-4 | . | TGTGCCAGCAGTTCTGACGAGGGAGCCTACGAGCAGTACTTC | CASSSDEGAYEQYF
few | TRBJ2-7 | TRBV5-1 | TRBD2 | TGCGCCAGCAGACGACTAGCGGGATCCTACGAGCAGTACTTC | CASRRLAGSYEQYF
. | TRBJ2-7 | TRBV5-1 | TRBD1 | TGCGCCAGCAGCTTGGGACCGACCCTGGACAGGGCTTACGAGCAGTACTTC | CASSLGPTLDRAYEQYF
few | TRBJ2-1 | TRBV15 | . | TGTGCCACCGGGACTCTCCGTACCAATGAGCAGTTCTTC | CATGTLRTNEQFF